The 27 T cell receptor beta chains given below trace back to one sample, sequenced in a study of shared clonotypes between healthy human individuals. The assay was immunoSEQ multiplex PCR, and TCRdb's table has in-frame clones only and misses some. The table includes 2 million to 2.5 million clones, under 95% detected once. The sequenced sample was naive CD4+ T cells from PBMCs. Subset in this sample: CD45RA+ positively selected. The source of these receptors is a man younger than 35 in good health. Some clones in this sample may be carry-over from other donors' samples.

About this clone: Since a much larger clone is just one base distant, this may be a read error. The V and J genes are TRBV28 and TRBJ2-7; D uncertain. The CDR3 sequence is 12 residues long. CDR1 MDHEN and CDR2 SYDVKM come from the germline V gene. For the CDR3, the DNA is TGTGCCAACAGTTACATCTCCTACGAGCAGTACTTC. It translates to CANSYISYEQYF.

The genes are TRBV29-1 and TRBJ2-5, with 7 bases fitting TRBD2. V was clipped by 3 bases and J by 4 bases; unmatched bases: 8. This CDR3 contains 14 residues. The germline CDR1 and CDR2 sequences are SQVTM and ANQGSEA. CDR3 DNA: TGCAGCGTTGAGGGCCCCTGGGGGGGAGAGACCCAGTACTTC. It specifies CSVEGPWGGETQYF.

This sequence joins TRBV19 and TRBJ2-5; 7 bases match TRBD2. The CDR3 extends over 16 amino acids. CDR1 LNHDA and CDR2 SQIVND come from the germline V gene (reference sequence). With V trimmed by 4 bases and J by 5 bases, 13 bases remained unmatched. CDR3 sequence reads: CASSTPGREKDETQYF. Here the CDR3 DNA reads TGTGCCAGTAGTACCCCGGGGCGGGAGAAGGATGAGACCCAGTACTTC. The whole variable domain, remainder taken from reference TRBV19 and TRBJ2-5, is DGGITQSPKYLFRKEGQNVTLSCEQNLNHDAMYWYRQDPGQGLRLIYYSQIVNDFQKGDIAEGYSVSREKKESFPLTVTSAQKNPTAFYLCASSTPGREKDETQYFGPGTRLLVL.

The rearrangement joins TRBV7-9 to TRBJ2-6; TRBD1 aligns across 8 bases. Germline lookup yields CDR1 SEHNR and CDR2 FQNEAQ (reference sequence). This CDR3 has 17 amino acids. Losses at the gene ends were 5 bases for V and 0 bases for J; bases not matched to a gene: 6. As DNA, the CDR3 is TGTGCCAGCAGCCGACAGGGGCCTGTCTCTGGGGCCAACGTCCTGACTTTC. It is translated as CASSRQGPVSGANVLTF.

The rearrangement links TRBV18 to TRBJ2-5; 8 bases map to TRBD1. Trimming removed 3 bases from V and 2 bases from J; junction bases left unmatched: 5. This CDR3 has 15 residues. In germline, CDR1 is KGHSH, CDR2 LQKENI. CDR3 sequence reads: CASSPWTGQQETQYF. Written as DNA, the CDR3 is TGTGCCAGCTCACCCTGGACAGGGCAACAAGAGACCCAGTACTTC.

V and J are TRBV5-1 and TRBJ2-3; 14 nucleotides align to TRBD2. This CDR3 is 16 amino acids long. Germline assignment: CDR1 SGHRS and CDR2 YFSETQ. J was trimmed by 3 bases and V by 5 bases; bases with no gene match: 5. The CDR3 spells CASRGTSGSLTDTQYF. CDR3 coding DNA: TGCGCCAGCAGGGGGACTAGCGGGAGTTTAACAGATACGCAGTATTTT.

V usage is TRBV28 and J usage is TRBJ1-4; D is possibly TRBD1 (5 bases). This CDR3 contains 11 residues. CDR1 and CDR2 (germline): MDHEN, SYDVKM. V was cut by 6 bases and J by 8 bases, with 7 bases left in between. CDR3 DNA sequence: TGTGCCAGCAGCGGGGGGGAAAAACTGTTTTTT. It specifies CASSGGEKLFF.

V is TRBV4-2 and J is TRBJ2-7; 8 bases are shared with TRBD1. This CDR3 contains 15 residues. In germline, CDR1 is LGHNA, CDR2 YNFKEQ. The V and J ends lost 0 bases and 2 bases, in that order; junction bases with no gene match: 3. The CDR3 DNA follows: TGTGCCAGCAGCCAAGATCAGACAGGGGCCTACGAGCAGTACTTC. Amino acids: CASSQDQTGAYEQYF.

A few counts support this clone. V usage is TRBV25-1 and J usage is TRBJ1-1, with D perhaps matching TRBD1 (5 bases). The CDR3 has 13 residues. In germline, CDR1 is MGHDK, CDR2 SYGVNS. V dropped 8 bases and J dropped 3 bases, with 13 bases sitting between them. The CDR3 spells CASVRTTDTEAFF. CDR3 DNA: TGTGCCAGCGTGAGGACAACCGACACTGAAGCTTTCTTT.

V and J are TRBV27 and TRBJ1-5; perhaps TRBD1 as D (6 bases). CDR1 MNHEY and CDR2 SMNVEV come from the germline V gene (reference sequence). The CDR3 consists of 15 residues. The V and J ends lost 3 bases and 2 bases respectively, with 11 bases between them. The CDR3 protein is CASSFNREGNQPQHF. CDR3 bases: TGTGCCAGCAGTTTCAACAGGGAAGGCAATCAGCCCCAGCATTTT.

As to this clone: Other DNA sequences in the same sample also yield this CDR3. The J gene is TRBJ1-2, the V gene TRBV5-1; tentative D call: TRBD1 (5 bases). The CDR3 consists of 12 residues. Looked up from germline, CDR1 is SGHRS and CDR2 is YFSETQ. The ends were cut back, 4 bases at V and 7 bases at J, with 11 bases in the middle. The CDR3 spells CASSLGEAGYTF. The CDR3 DNA follows: TGCGCCAGCAGCCTAGGGGAAGCTGGCTACACCTTC.

The V and J genes are TRBV6-5 and TRBJ2-7, with D perhaps matching TRBD1 (5 bases). Germline lookup yields CDR1 MNHEY and CDR2 SVGAGI. V lost 5 bases and J lost 2, with 7 bases in between. There are 12 residues in the CDR3. The CDR3 coding sequence is TGTGCCAGCAGTGGACACACCTACGAGCAGTACTTC. It specifies CASSGHTYEQYF.

The chain uses TRBV6-5 and TRBJ1-5, with D possibly being TRBD1 (5 bases). Trimming took off 0 bases at V and 7 bases at J, with 13 bases between the two ends. Germline V gene sequence: CDR1 MNHEY, CDR2 SVGAGI. The CDR3 totals 15 residues. CDR3 sequence: CASSYSAVRDQPQHF. CDR3 coding DNA: TGTGCCAGCAGTTACTCGGCGGTCAGGGACCAGCCCCAGCATTTT.

The rearrangement joins TRBV27 to TRBJ2-2; D is perhaps TRBD1 (6 bases). The CDR3 extends over 16 amino acids. V lost 3 bases and J 4 bases, leaving 15 bases between the germline ends. Germline V gene sequence: CDR1 MNHEY, CDR2 SMNVEV (reference sequence). The CDR3 DNA follows: TGTGCCAGCAGTTTTTTTAACAGGGCGGTCACCGGGGAGCTGTTTTTT. Its translation: CASSFFNRAVTGELFF.

V usage is TRBV30 and J usage is TRBJ1-3; D remains ambiguous. The CDR3 consists of 15 residues. The germline V gene has CDR1 GTSNPN and CDR2 SVGIG (reference sequence). The germline V and J ends were trimmed by 1 base and 4 bases, with 14 bases remaining between them. In DNA form, the CDR3 reads TGTGCCTGGAGTGCCGGGCCTCGGGAGGGAAACACCATATATTTT. It translates to CAWSAGPREGNTIYF.

This clone came up once. The CDR3 loop is CATKVLSGGPMNEQFF. CDR3 sequence (DNA): TGTGCCACCAAGGTCCTATCGGGAGGGCCTATGAATGAGCAGTTCTTC. The genes are TRBV19 and TRBJ2-1, with 8 positions matching TRBD2. The CDR3 is 16 amino acids. Germline V gene data show CDR1 as LNHDA and CDR2 as SQIVND (reference sequence). Unmatched junction bases numbered 18, after V lost 10 bases and J lost 7 bases.

The V and J genes are TRBV19 and TRBJ2-2; D remains ambiguous. This CDR3 has 14 amino acids. Germline V lookup: CDR1 LNHDA, CDR2 SQIVND (reference sequence). V dropped 4 bases and J dropped 6 bases, with 12 bases sitting between them. The CDR3 coding sequence is TGTGCCAGTAGTAACTCCCTTGCGCCCGGGGAGCTGTTTTTT. Its protein product is CASSNSLAPGELFF.

The chain has TRBV9 and TRBJ2-3, with D uncertain. The CDR3 is 14 residues long. V gave up 4 bases and J gave up 6 bases, with 15 bases separating them. CDR1 and CDR2 (germline): SGDLS, YYNGEE. As DNA, the CDR3 is TGTGCCAGCAGCCCGGACGCCCGGGTGGATACGCAGTATTTT. Encoded protein: CASSPDARVDTQYF.

This sequence joins TRBV9 and TRBJ2-2; D is undetermined. V was clipped by 4 bases and J by 6 bases, with 7 bases between them. The CDR3 length is 12 residues. Germline assignment: CDR1 SGDLS and CDR2 YYNGEE. The CDR3 bases are TGTGCCAGCAGCATCTCTCCCGGGGAGCTGTTTTTT. This encodes CASSISPGELFF.

The chain carries TRBV7-9 and TRBJ1-1, with unresolved D. V lost 5 bases and J 4 bases, leaving 17 bases between the germline ends. CDR1 is SEHNR, CDR2 FQNEAQ, per germline (reference sequence). This CDR3 region has 15 residues. The CDR3 protein is CASSPSSTGITEAFF. In DNA, the CDR3 is TGTGCCAGCAGCCCCAGCTCTACGGGTATCACTGAAGCTTTCTTT.

Written as DNA, the CDR3 is TGCGCCAGCAGCTGGGGACTAGCGGGAGGTCATTGGGATACGCAGTATTTT. The encoded protein is CASSWGLAGGHWDTQYF. V is TRBV5-1 and J is TRBJ2-3; 15 positions agree with TRBD2. The junction had 8 bases not matched to a gene; V was cut back by 3 bases and J by 6 bases. The CDR3 runs 17 residues. Germline V gene lookup returns CDR1 SGHRS and CDR2 YFSETQ.

The table lists this clone with a few counts. V is TRBV11-2 and J is TRBJ1-1, with D uncertain. The V end lost 0 bases, the J end lost 4 bases, and 9 bases lay between the germline ends. This CDR3 is built from 14 residues. The germline V gene encodes CDR1 SGHAT and CDR2 FQNNGV. The CDR3 region is CASSLDGSGTEAFF. The CDR3 nucleotides are TGTGCCAGCAGCTTAGATGGTAGCGGCACTGAAGCTTTCTTT.

Note on this clone: Distinct nucleotide sequences in the sample also encode this CDR3. This chain links TRBV4-3 with TRBJ1-4; TRBD1 aligns across 9 bases. The CDR3 has 16 amino acids. Losses at the gene ends were 0 bases for V and 2 bases for J; bases not matched to a gene: 1. CDR1 is LGHNA and CDR2 is YSLEER in the germline V gene. CDR3 protein: CASSQDGTGTNEKLFF. The CDR3 DNA follows: TGCGCCAGCAGCCAAGACGGGACAGGGACTAATGAAAAACTGTTTTTT.

The chain links TRBV5-1 to TRBJ2-2; 11 positions agree with TRBD2. This CDR3 has 15 amino acids. Germline lookup yields CDR1 SGHRS and CDR2 YFSETQ. The junction had 5 bases not matched to a gene; V was cut back by 4 bases and J by 6 bases. CDR3 in amino acids: CASSLGLAAAGELFF. The CDR3 DNA sequence: TGCGCCAGCAGCCTGGGACTAGCGGCGGCCGGGGAGCTGTTTTTT.

The chain uses TRBV28 and TRBJ2-7, with D tentatively TRBD1 or TRBD2 (5 bases each). The V gene's germline CDR1 is MDHEN and CDR2 SYDVKM. CDR3 length: 14 residues. V was cut by 3 bases and J by 2 bases, with 11 bases left in between. CDR3 in DNA: TGTGCCAGCAGTTTGGTGGGACCGACCTACGAGCAGTACTTC. Encoded protein: CASSLVGPTYEQYF.

The rearrangement links TRBV7-9 to TRBJ2-7, with 15 bases lining up with TRBD2. Germline trimming cut 4 bases from V and 5 bases from J; bases unmatched to any gene: 9. The V gene's germline CDR1 is SEHNR and CDR2 FQNEAQ (reference sequence). CDR3 size: 17 residues. CDR3 nucleotide sequence: TGTGCCAGCAGCTCTCAAGGACTAGCGGGAGGGCTTAACGAGCAGTACTTC. Translation gives CASSSQGLAGGLNEQYF.

The chain combines TRBV5-1 with TRBJ2-7, with TRBD1 matching over 11 bases. This CDR3 contains 13 residues. Germline V gene sequence: CDR1 SGHRS, CDR2 YFSETQ. Germline trimming cut 4 bases from V and 5 bases from J; bases unmatched to any gene: 2. The CDR3 DNA reads as TGCGCCAGCAGCGGACAGGGGGCTCACGAGCAGTACTTC. Its translation: CASSGQGAHEQYF.